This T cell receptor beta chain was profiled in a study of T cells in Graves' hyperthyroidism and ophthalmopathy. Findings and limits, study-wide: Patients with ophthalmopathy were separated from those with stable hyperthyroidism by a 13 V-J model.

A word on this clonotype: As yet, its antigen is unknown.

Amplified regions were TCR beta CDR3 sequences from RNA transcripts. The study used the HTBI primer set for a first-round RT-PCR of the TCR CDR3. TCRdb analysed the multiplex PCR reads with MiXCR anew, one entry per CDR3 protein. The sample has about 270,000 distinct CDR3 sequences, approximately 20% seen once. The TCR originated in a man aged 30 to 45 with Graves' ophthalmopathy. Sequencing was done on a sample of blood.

The CDR3 DNA reads TGCAGTACATCCGGGGTTTTAACTGAAGCTTTCTTT. It encodes CSTSGVLTEAFF. The V gene is TRBV20-1, the J gene TRBJ1-1; no clear D gene. The CDR3 length is 12 residues. CDR1 is DFQATT, CDR2 SNEGSKA, per germline (reference sequence). V lost 8 bases, J lost 5 bases, and 15 bases lay in between.